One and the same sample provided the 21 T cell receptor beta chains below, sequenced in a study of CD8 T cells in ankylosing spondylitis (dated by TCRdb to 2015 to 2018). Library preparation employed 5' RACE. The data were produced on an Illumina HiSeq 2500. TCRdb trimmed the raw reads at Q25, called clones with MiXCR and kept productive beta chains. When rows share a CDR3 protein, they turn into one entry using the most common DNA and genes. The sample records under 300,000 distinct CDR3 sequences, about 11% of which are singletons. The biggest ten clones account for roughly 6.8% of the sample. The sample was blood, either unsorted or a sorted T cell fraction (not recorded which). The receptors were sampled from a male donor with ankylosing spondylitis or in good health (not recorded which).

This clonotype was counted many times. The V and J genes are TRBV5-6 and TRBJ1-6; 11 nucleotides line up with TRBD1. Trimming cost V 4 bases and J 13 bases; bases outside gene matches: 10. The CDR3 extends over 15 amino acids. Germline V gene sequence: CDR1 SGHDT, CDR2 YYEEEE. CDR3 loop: CASSASGTGGRPLHF. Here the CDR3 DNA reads TGTGCCAGCAGCGCCTCCGGGACAGGGGGTAGGCCCCTCCACTTT.

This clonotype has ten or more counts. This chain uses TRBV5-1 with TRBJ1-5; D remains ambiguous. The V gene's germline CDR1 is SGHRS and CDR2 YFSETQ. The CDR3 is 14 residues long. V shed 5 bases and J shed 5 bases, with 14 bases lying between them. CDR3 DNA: TGCGCCAGCAGTTCTTTAGGACGCGATCAGCCCCAGCATTTT. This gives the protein CASSSLGRDQPQHF.

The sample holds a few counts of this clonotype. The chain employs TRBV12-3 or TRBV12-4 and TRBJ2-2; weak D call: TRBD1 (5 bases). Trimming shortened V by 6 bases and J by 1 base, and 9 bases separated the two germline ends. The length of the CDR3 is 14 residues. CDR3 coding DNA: TGTGCCAGCAGCTCTCAGGGGAACACCGGGGAGCTGTTTTTT. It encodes CASSSQGNTGELFF.

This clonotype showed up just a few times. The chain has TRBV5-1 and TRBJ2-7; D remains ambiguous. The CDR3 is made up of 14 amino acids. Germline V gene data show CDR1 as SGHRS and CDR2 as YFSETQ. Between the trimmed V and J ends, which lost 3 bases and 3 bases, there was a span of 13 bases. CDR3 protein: CASSSKGENYEQYF. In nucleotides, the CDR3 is TGCGCCAGCAGCTCCAAGGGCGAAAACTACGAGCAGTACTTC.

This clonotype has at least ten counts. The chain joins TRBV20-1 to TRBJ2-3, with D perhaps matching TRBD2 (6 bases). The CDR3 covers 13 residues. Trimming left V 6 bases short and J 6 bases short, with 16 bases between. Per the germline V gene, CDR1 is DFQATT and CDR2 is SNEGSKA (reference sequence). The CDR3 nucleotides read TGCAGTGCCATGGTGTGGGGGGTCGATACGCAGTATTTT. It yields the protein CSAMVWGVDTQYF.

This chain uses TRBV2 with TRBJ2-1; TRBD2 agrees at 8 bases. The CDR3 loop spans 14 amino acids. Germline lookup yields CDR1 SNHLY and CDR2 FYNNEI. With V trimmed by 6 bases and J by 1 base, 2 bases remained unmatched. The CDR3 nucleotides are TGTGCCAGCAGGAGCGGGAGTTCCTACAATGAGCAGTTCTTC. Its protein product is CASRSGSSYNEQFF. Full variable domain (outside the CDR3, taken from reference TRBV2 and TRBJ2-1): EPEVTQTPSHQVTQMGQEVILRCVPISNHLYFYWYRQILGQKVEFLVSFYNNEISEKSEIFDDQFSVERPDGSNFTLKIRSTKLEDSAMYFCASRSGSSYNEQFFGPGTRLTVL.

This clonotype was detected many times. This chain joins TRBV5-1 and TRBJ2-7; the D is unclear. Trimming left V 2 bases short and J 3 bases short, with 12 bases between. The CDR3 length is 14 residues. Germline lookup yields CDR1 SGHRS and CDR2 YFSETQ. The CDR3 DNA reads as TGCGCCAGCAGCTTAACAGCGCGGTACTACGAGCAGTACTTC. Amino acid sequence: CASSLTARYYEQYF.

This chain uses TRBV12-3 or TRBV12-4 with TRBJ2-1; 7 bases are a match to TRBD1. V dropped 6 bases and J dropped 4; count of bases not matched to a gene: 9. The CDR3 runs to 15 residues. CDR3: CASSPGQETYNEQFF. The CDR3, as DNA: TGTGCCAGCAGCCCTGGACAGGAGACATACAATGAGCAGTTCTTC.

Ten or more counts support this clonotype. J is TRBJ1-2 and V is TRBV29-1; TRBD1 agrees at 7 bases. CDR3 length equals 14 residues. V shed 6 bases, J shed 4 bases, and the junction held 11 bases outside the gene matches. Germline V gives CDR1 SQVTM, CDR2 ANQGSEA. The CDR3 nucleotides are TGCAGCGTCGCTAAACCGGGACAGCGCTATGGCTACACCTTC. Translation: CSVAKPGQRYGYTF.

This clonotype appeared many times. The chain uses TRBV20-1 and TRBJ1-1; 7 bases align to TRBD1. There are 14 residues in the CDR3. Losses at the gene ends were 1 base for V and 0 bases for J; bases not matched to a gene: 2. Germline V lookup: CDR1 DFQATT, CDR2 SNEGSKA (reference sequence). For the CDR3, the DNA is TGCAGTGCTAGAGGGGACAGCCTGAACACTGAAGCTTTCTTT. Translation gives CSARGDSLNTEAFF.

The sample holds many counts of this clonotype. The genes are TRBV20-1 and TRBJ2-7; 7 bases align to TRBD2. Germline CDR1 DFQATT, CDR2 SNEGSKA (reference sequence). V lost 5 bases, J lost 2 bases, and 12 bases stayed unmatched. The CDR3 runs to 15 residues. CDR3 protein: CSASHSSGSPYEQYF. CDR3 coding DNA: TGCAGTGCTTCCCACTCTAGCGGATCTCCCTACGAGCAGTACTTC.

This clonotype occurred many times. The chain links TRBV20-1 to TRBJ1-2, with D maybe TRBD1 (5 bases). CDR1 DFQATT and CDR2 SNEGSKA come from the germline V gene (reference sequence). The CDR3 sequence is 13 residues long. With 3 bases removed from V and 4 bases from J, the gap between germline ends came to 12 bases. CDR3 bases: TGCAGTGCTAGCACCCAGGGCGGCTATGGCTACACCTTC. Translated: CSASTQGGYGYTF.

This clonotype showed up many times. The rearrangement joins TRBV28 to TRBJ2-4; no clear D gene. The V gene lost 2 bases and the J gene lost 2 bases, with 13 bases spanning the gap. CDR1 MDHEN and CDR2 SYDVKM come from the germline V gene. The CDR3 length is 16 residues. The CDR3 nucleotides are TGTGCCAGCAGTTTACCCGGAATTGAGACCAAAAACATTCAGTACTTC. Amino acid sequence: CASSLPGIETKNIQYF.

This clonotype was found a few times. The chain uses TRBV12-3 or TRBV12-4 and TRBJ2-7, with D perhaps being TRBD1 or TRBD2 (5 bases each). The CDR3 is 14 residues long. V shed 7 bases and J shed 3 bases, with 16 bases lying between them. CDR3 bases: TGTGCCAGCACCGCCGGGACGTGGTACTACGAGCAGTACTTC. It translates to CASTAGTWYYEQYF.

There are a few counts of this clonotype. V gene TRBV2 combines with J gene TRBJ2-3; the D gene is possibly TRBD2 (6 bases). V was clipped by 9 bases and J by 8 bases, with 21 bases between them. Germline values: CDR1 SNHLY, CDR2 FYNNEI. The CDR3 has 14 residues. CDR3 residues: CASTPGDFGATQYF. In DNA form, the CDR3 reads TGTGCCAGTACCCCCGGGGACTTTGGGGCTACGCAGTATTTT.

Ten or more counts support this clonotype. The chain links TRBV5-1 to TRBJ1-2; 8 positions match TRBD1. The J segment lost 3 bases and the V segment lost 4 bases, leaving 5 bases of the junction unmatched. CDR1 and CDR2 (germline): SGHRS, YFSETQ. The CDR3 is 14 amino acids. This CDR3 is CASSVTTGDYGYTF. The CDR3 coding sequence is TGCGCCAGCAGCGTTACGACAGGGGACTATGGCTACACCTTC.

CDR3 in DNA: TGTGCCAGAAGCCTCGGTCCAGATATGAACACTGAAGCTTTCTTT. Translated: CARSLGPDMNTEAFF. The J gene is TRBJ1-1, the V gene TRBV5-3; D uncertain. TRBV5-3 is flagged as an ORF with uncertain function. V gave up 4 bases and J gave up 0 bases, with 13 bases separating them. The CDR3 sequence is 15 residues long.

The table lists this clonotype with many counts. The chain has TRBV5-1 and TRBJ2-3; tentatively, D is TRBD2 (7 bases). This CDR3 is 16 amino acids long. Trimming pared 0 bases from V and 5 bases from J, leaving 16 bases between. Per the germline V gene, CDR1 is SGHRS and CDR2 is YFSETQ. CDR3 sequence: CASSLVYRGAGDTQYF. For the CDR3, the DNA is TGCGCCAGCAGCTTGGTTTATCGGGGGGCAGGAGATACGCAGTATTTT.

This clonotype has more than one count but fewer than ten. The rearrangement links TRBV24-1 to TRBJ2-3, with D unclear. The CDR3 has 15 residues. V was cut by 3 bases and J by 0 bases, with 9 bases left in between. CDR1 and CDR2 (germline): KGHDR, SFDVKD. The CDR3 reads CATSDRRFSTDTQYF. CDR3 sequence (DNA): TGTGCCACCAGTGATCGCAGGTTTAGCACAGATACGCAGTATTTT.

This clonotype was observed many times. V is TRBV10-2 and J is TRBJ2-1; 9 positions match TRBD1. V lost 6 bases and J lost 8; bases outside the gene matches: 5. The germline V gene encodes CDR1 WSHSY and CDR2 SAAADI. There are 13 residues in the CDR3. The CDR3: CASRDRGGDEQFF. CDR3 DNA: TGCGCCAGCAGGGACAGGGGTGGGGATGAGCAGTTCTTC.

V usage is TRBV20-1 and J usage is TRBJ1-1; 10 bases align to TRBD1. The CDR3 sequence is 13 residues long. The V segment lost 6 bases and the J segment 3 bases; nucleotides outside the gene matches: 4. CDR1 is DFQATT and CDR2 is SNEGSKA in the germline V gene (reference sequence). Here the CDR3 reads CSAAGTGDTEAFF. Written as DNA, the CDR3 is TGCAGTGCAGCCGGGACAGGGGACACTGAAGCTTTCTTT.